This T cell receptor beta chain was identified in a study of Tregs in tolerant kidney transplant recipients. The nonmyeloablative bone marrow transplants came from related graft donors, with transient mixed chimerism. TCRdb's table, derived via immunoSEQ multiplex PCR, lists solely in-frame clones and lacks some. In the table there are fewer than 60,000 clones, about 90% of which are singletons. Germline V CDR1 and CDR2: LNHNV, YYDKDF (reference sequence). This CDR3 has 16 amino acids. Germline trimming cut 4 bases from V and 3 bases from J; bases unmatched to any gene: 10. V and J are TRBV15 and TRBJ2-7; 9 bases match TRBD1. Sequenced here: CD8+ T cells from blood (PBMCs), sampled 24 months after the transplant. This clonotype originated in a human patient who received a combined kidney and bone marrow transplant. These T cells may partly come from the graft donor. The CDR3 protein is CATSTLWTGVSYEQYF. CDR3 nucleotides: TGTGCCACCAGCACCCTATGGACAGGGGTCAGCTACGAGCAGTACTTC.